The text below deals with one T cell receptor (beta chain). Antigen unknown. No fewer than 5.5 micrograms of total RNA were isolated from every sample. This specimen comes from a study of blood T cells in healthy people across ages. Overall study results and limits: Older age coincided with a roughly linear decline in TCR beta diversity per million T cells. Naive T cell percentage and TCR beta diversity correlated strongly.

Germline CDR1 is MNHNY and CDR2 is SVGAGI (reference sequence). The CDR3 runs to 12 residues. V shed 6 bases, J shed 8 bases, and the junction held 4 bases outside the gene matches. Next came a second PCR, run for about 6 to 11 cycles, which used a sample-barcoded 5' primer along with a J-beta primer mix. Every sample gave at least 2.5 million paired-end reads containing CDR3. TCRdb re-derived calls from the 5' RACE reads in MiXCR, one entry per CDR3 protein. The data hold some 780,000 distinct CDR3 sequences, with roughly three fifths observed a single time. The clonotype comes from a man between 40 and 49 years old in good health. The chain links TRBV6-6 to TRBJ2-1; 7 nucleotides line up with TRBD2. The sample taken for sequencing was blood. CDR3 sequence (DNA): TGTGCCAGCAGAGACCGGGGGGATGAGCAGTTCTTC. Translated, it gives CASRDRGDEQFF.